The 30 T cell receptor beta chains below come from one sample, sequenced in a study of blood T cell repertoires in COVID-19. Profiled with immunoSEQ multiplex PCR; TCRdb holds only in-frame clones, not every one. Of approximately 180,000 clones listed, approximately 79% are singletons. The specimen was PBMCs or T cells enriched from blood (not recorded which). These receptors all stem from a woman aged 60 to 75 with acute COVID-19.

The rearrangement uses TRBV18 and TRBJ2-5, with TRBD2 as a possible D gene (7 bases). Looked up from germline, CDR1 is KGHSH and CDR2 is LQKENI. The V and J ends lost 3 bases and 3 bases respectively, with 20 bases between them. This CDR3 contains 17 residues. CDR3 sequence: CASSPSERLGGEETQYF. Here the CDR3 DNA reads TGTGCCAGCTCACCGTCTGAGAGACTAGGGGGGGAAGAGACCCAGTACTTC.

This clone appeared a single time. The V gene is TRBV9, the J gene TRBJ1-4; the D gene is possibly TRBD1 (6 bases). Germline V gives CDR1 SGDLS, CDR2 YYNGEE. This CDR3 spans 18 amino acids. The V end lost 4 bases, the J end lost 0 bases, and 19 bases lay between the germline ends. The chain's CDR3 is CASSQDPGHFATNEKLFF. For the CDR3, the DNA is TGTGCCAGCAGCCAGGATCCGGGACACTTTGCAACTAATGAAAAACTGTTTTTT.

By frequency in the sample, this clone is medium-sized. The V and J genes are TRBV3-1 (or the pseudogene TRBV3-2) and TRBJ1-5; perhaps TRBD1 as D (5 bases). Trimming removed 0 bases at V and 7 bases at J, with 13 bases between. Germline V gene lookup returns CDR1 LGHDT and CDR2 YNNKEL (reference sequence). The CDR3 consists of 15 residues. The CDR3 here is CASSQDLGGWQPQHF. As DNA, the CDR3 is TGTGCCAGCAGCCAAGATCTGGGGGGATGGCAGCCCCAGCATTTT.

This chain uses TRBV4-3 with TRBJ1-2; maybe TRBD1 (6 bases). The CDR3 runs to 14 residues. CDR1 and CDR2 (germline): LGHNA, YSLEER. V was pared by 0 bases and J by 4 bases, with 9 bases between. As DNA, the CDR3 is TGCGCCAGCAGCCAAGACGCAGGGGCCTATGGCTACACCTTC. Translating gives CASSQDAGAYGYTF.

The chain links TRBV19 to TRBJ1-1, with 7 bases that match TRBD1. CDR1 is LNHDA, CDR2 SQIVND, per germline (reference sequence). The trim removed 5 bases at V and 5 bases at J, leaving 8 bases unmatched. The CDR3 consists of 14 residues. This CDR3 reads CASSATGVETEAFF. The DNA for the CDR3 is TGTGCCAGTAGTGCCACAGGGGTCGAAACTGAAGCTTTCTTT.

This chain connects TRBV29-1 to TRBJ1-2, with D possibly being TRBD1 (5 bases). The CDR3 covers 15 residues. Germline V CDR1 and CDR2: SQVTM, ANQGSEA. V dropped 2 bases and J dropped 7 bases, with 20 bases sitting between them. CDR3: CSVEHRLDPAVGYTF. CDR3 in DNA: TGCAGCGTTGAACACAGGTTGGATCCCGCCGTTGGCTACACCTTC. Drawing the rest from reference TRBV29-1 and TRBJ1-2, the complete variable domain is SAVISQKPSRDICQRGTSLTIQCQVDSQVTMMFWYRQQPGQSLTLIATANQGSEATYESGFVIDKFPISRPNLTFSTLTVSNMSPEDSSIYLCSVEHRLDPAVGYTFGSGTRLTVV.

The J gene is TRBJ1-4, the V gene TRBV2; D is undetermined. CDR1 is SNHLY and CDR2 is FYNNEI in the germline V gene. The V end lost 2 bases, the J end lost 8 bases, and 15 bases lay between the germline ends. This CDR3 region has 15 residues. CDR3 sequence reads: CASSEMREFREKLFF. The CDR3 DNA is TGTGCCAGCAGTGAAATGAGGGAGTTTAGAGAAAAACTGTTTTTT.

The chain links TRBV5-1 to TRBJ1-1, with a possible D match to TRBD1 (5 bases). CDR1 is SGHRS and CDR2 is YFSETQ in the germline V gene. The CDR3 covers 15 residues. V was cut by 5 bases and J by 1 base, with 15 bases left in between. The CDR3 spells CASSQTQVGNTEAFF. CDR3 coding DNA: TGCGCCAGCAGTCAAACACAGGTTGGGAACACTGAAGCTTTCTTT.

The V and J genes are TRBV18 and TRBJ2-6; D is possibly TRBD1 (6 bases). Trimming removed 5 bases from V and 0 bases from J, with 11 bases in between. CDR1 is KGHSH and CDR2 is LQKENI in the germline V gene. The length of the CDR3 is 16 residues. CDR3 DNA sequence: TGTGCCAGCTCAGAACAGGGTGCCTCTGGGGCCAACGTCCTGACTTTC. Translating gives CASSEQGASGANVLTF.

The CDR3 coding sequence is TGTGCCATCAGTGAGTCGAACAGGGGCTTTGGCTACACCTTC. Its protein product is CAISESNRGFGYTF. The genes are TRBV10-3 and TRBJ1-2; 7 bases agree with TRBD1. CDR3 length: 14 amino acids. The germline V gene encodes CDR1 ENHRY and CDR2 SYGVKD. With V trimmed by 0 bases and J by 7 bases, 5 bases remained unmatched.

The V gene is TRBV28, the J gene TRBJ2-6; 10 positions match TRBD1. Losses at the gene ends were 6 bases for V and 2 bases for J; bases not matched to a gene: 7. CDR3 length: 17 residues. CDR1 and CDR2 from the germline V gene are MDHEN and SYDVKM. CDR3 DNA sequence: TGTGCCAGCAGGGTGACAGGGGGCGCCCCTGGGGCCAACGTCCTGACTTTC. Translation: CASRVTGGAPGANVLTF.

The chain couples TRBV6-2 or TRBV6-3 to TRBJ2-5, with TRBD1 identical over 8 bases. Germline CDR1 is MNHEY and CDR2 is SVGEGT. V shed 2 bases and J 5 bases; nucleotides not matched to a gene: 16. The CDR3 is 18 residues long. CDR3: CASSYPTLGRGRIETQYF. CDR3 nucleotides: TGTGCCAGCAGTTACCCGACATTGGGCAGGGGGCGCATTGAGACCCAGTACTTC.

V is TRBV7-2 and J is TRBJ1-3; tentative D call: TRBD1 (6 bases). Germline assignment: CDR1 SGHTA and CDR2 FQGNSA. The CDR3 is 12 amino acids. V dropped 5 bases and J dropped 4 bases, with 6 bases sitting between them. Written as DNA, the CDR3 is TGTGCCAGCAGCGGACAGGGAAACACCATATATTTT. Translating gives CASSGQGNTIYF.

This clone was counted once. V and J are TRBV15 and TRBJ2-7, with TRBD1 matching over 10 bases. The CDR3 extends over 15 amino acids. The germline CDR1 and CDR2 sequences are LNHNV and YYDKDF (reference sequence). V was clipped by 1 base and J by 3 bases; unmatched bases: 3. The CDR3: CATSRAGTGVYEQYV. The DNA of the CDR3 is TGTGCCACCAGCAGAGCCGGGACAGGGGTCTACGAGCAGTACGTC.

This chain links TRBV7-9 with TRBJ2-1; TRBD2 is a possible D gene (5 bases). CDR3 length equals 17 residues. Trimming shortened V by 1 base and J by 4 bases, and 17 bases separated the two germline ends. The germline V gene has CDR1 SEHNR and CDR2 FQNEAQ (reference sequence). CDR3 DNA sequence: TGTGCCAGCAGCTTAGTGAGAGCCTCTAGCCTTTACAATGAGCAGTTCTTC. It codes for CASSLVRASSLYNEQFF.

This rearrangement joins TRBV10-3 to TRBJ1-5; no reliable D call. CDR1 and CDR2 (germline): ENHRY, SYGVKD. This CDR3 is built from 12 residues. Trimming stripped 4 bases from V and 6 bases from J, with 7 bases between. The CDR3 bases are TGTGCCATCAGTGCCGAGGGTCAGCCCCAGCATTTT. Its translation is CAISAEGQPQHF.

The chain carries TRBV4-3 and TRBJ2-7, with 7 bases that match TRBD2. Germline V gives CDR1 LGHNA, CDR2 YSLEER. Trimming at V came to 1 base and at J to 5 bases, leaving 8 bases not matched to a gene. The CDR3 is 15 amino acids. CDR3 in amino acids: CASSQGVAGVNEQYF. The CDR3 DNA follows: TGCGCCAGCAGCCAAGGTGTGGCGGGAGTAAACGAGCAGTACTTC.

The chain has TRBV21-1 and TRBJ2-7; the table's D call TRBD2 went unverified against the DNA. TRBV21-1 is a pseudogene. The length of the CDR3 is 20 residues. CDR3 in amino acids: CASSKALNWEPRRPQDEQYV. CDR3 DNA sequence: TGTGCCAGCAGCAAAGCGCTTAATTGGGAGCCTCGAAGGCCCCAGGACGAGCAGTACGTC.

CDR3: CASSLLGLAGGDEQFF. In DNA form, the CDR3 reads TGTGCCAGCAGTCTACTCGGACTAGCGGGTGGCGATGAGCAGTTCTTC. This rearrangement joins TRBV6-2 or TRBV6-3 to TRBJ2-1; TRBD2 aligns across 11 bases. CDR3 length equals 16 residues. Germline V gene sequence: CDR1 MNHEY, CDR2 SVGEGT. J gave up 8 bases and V 5 bases, and 11 bases lay outside the gene matches.

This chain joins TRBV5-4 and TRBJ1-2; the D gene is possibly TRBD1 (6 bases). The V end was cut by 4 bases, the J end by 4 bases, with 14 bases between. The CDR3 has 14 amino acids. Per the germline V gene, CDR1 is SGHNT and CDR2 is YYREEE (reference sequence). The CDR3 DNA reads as TGTGCCAGCAGCCCGGACAGTCTGATCTATGGCTACACCTTC. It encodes CASSPDSLIYGYTF. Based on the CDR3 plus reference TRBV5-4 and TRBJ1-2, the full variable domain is ETGVTQSPTHLIKTRGQQVTLRCSSQSGHNTVSWYQQALGQGPQFIFQYYREEENGRGNFPPRFSGLQFPNYSSELNVNALELDDSALYLCASSPDSLIYGYTFGSGTRLTVV.

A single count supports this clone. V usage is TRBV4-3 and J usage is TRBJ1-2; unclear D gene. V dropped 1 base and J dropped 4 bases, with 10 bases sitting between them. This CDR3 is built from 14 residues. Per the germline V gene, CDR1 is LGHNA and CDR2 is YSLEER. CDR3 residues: CASSQVSGSYGYTF. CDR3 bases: TGCGCCAGCAGCCAAGTATCCGGGAGCTATGGCTACACCTTC.

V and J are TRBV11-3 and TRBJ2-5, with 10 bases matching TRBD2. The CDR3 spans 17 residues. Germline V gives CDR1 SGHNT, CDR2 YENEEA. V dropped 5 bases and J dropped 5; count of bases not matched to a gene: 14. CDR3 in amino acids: CASSPTGLAGVGETQYF. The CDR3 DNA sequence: TGTGCCAGCAGCCCAACCGGGCTAGCGGGAGTGGGGGAGACCCAGTACTTC.

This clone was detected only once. The CDR3 bases are TGTGCCAGCAGCTCAAACAGGGGCTACAATGAGCAGTTCTTC. Protein product: CASSSNRGYNEQFF. The chain couples TRBV5-4 to TRBJ2-1; 7 nucleotides match TRBD1. This CDR3 region has 14 residues. Per the germline V gene, CDR1 is SGHNT and CDR2 is YYREEE (reference sequence). The V gene end was trimmed by 3 bases and the J gene end by 3 bases; junction bases not matched to a gene: 3.

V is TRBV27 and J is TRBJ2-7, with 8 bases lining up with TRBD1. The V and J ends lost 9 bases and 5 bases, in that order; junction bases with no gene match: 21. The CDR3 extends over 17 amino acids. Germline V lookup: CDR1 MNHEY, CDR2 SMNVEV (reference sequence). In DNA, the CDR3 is TGTGCCAGTAGCGACAGGGGCCTGGAGGCACGGTTGGACGAGCAGTACTTC. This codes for CASSDRGLEARLDEQYF.

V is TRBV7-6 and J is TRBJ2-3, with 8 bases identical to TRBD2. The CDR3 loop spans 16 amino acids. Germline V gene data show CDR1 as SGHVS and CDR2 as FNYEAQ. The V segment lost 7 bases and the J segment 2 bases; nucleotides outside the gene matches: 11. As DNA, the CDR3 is TGTGCCAGCAACCCAGGGGTAGCGGGGTTCACAGATACGCAGTATTTT. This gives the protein CASNPGVAGFTDTQYF. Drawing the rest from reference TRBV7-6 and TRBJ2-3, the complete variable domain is GAGVSQSPRYKVTKRGQDVALRCDPISGHVSLYWYRQALGQGPEFLTYFNYEAQQDKSGLPNDRFSAERPEGSISTLTIQRTEQRDSAMYRCASNPGVAGFTDTQYFGPGTRLTVL.

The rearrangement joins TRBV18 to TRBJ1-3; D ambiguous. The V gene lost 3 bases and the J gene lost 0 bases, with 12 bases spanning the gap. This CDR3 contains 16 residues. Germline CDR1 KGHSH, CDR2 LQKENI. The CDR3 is CASSPFGQSSGNTIYF. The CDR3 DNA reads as TGTGCCAGCTCACCCTTTGGGCAGAGCTCTGGAAACACCATATATTTT. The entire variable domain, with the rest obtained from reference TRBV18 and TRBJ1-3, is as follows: NAGVMQNPRHLVRRRGQEARLRCSPMKGHSHVYWYRQLPEEGLKFMVYLQKENIIDESGMPKERFSAEFPKEGPSILRIQQVVRGDSAAYFCASSPFGQSSGNTIYFGEGSWLTVV.

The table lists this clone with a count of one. CDR3 in DNA: TGTGCCAGCAGCCAAGATGGCGCGGGACCAGGCACAGATACGCAGTATTTT. Amino acid sequence: CASSQDGAGPGTDTQYF. The chain recombines TRBV14 with TRBJ2-3; a possible D gene is TRBD2 (6 bases). The CDR3 covers 17 residues. Trimming left V 0 bases short and J 1 base short, with 14 bases between. Germline V gene sequence: CDR1 SGHDN, CDR2 FVKESK.

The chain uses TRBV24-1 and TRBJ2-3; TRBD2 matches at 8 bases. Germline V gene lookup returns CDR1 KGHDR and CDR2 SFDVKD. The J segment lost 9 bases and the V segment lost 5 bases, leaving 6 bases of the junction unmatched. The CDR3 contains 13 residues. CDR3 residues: CATSVSGGGTQYF. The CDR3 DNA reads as TGTGCCACCAGTGTCTCCGGGGGGGGCACGCAGTATTTT.

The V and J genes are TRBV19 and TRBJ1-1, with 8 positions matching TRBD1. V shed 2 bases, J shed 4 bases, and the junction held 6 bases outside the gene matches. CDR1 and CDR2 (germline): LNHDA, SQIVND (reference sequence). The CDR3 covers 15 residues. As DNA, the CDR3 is TGTGCCAGTAGTATACGATACAGGGGGGCCACTGAAGCTTTCTTT. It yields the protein CASSIRYRGATEAFF.

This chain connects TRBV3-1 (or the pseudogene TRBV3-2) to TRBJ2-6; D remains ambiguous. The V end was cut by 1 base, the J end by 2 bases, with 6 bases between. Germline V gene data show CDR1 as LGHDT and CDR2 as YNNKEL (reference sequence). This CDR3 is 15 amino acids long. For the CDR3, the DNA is TGTGCCAGCAGCCAAGGAGAACCTGGGGCCAACGTCCTGACTTTC. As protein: CASSQGEPGANVLTF.